This TCR beta chain was recovered during a study of blood T cell repertoires in COVID-19. Across the study: T cells, B-cell-depleted T cells, or PBMCs provided the cDNA or gDNA that served as material.

The CDR3 length is 12 residues. Germline assignment: CDR1 ENHRY and CDR2 SYGVKD. V lost 10 bases and J 2 bases, leaving 11 bases between the germline ends. The Seattle patients, enrolled during active infection, were followed longitudinally. Per the original methods: How many nucleated cells were present was estimated from reference gene primer amplification. Profiling relied on immunoSEQ multiplex PCR, and the TCRdb table lists in-frame clones only, not all of them. V and J calls and clone size follow that table, whereas D and trimming were derived from the DNA. Of some 220,000 clones in the sample, almost 85% were seen once.

V usage is TRBV10-3 and J usage is TRBJ1-2, with D uncertain. Source material: peripheral blood. The receptor's source is a man aged 45 to 65 with COVID-19, enrolled during active disease. The CDR3 nucleotides are TGTGCCACCGCGGAAGTAAACTATGGCTACACCTTC. Encoded protein: CATAEVNYGYTF.